Shown below are 22 T cell receptor beta chains from a single sample sequenced in a study of neurological immune-mediated disorders. TCRdb called the 5' RACE reads again in MiXCR, with one record for every CDR3 protein. There are 95,000 to 110,000 distinct CDR3 sequences in the sample; 10% to 11% occur only once, and approximately 3.4% lies in the top ten. Time point of the sample: longitudinal time-point 3. The sequencing sample was made of PBMCs. The receptors stem from a female donor with HTLV-1-associated myelopathy (HAM/TSP).

The gene calls are TRBV7-2 and TRBJ2-5; 13 nucleotides line up with TRBD2. Germline trimming cut 5 bases from V and 3 bases from J; bases unmatched to any gene: 3. The CDR3 runs 15 residues. Germline-derived CDR1 and CDR2 are SGHTA and FQGNSA. CDR3 in DNA: TGTGCCAGCAGCATGACTAGCGGGGGGAAAGAGACCCAGTACTTC. It encodes CASSMTSGGKETQYF.

This clonotype was observed many times. V and J are TRBV7-3 and TRBJ2-3; 9 nucleotides line up with TRBD1. The CDR3 runs to 14 residues. Trimming removed 0 bases from V and 9 bases from J; junction bases left unmatched: 4. CDR1 is SGHTA, CDR2 FQGTGA, per germline. The DNA for the CDR3 is TGTGCCAGCAGCTTAACGCCAGGACAGGGGACGCAGTATTTT. Protein: CASSLTPGQGTQYF.

The V and J genes are TRBV30 and TRBJ2-3, with D uncertain. Trimming removed 8 bases from V and 6 bases from J, with 21 bases in between. This CDR3 contains 14 residues. Germline V gives CDR1 GTSNPN, CDR2 SVGIG (reference sequence). CDR3 nucleotide sequence: TGTGCCCAACGAGAGACCGACAAAGGGGATACGCAGTATTTT. Translating it yields CAQRETDKGDTQYF.

This clonotype was found many times. This rearrangement joins TRBV14 to TRBJ2-3; 12 bases agree with TRBD1. The germline V gene encodes CDR1 SGHDN and CDR2 FVKESK. This CDR3 has 17 residues. The J segment lost 6 bases and the V segment lost 4 bases, leaving 11 bases of the junction unmatched. The CDR3 is CASSLFTGTGGMDTQYF. DNA for the CDR3: TGTGCCAGCAGCCTCTTCACCGGGACAGGGGGCATGGATACGCAGTATTTT. Complete variable domain (other parts from reference TRBV14 and TRBJ2-3): EAGVTQFPSHSVIEKGQTVTLRCDPISGHDNLYWYRRVMGKEIKFLLHFVKESKQDESGMPNNRFLAERTGGTYSTLKVQPAELEDSGVYFCASSLFTGTGGMDTQYFGPGTRLTVL.

In its sample, this clonotype was seen many times. The chain uses TRBV7-9 and TRBJ2-3; D gene unclear. The V end lost 5 bases, the J end lost 1 base, and 13 bases lay between the germline ends. The CDR3 totals 15 residues. Germline assignment: CDR1 SEHNR and CDR2 FQNEAQ (reference sequence). The CDR3 coding sequence is TGTGCCAGCAGCCAAAAAAGACAAGGCACAGATACGCAGTATTTT. Translated: CASSQKRQGTDTQYF.

This clonotype has ten or more counts. The gene calls are TRBV29-1 and TRBJ2-2; D ambiguous. Germline V gene sequence: CDR1 SQVTM, CDR2 ANQGSEA. V was pared by 4 bases and J by 0 bases, with 9 bases between. This CDR3 contains 14 residues. The CDR3 is CSVGRASNTGELFF. The CDR3 bases are TGCAGCGTTGGACGGGCGTCGAACACCGGGGAGCTGTTTTTT.

This clonotype was observed many times. The chain employs TRBV11-2 and TRBJ1-5; 12 bases map to TRBD1. CDR1 SGHAT and CDR2 FQNNGV come from the germline V gene. V lost 1 base, J lost 7 bases, and 5 bases stayed unmatched. The CDR3 extends over 16 amino acids. CDR3 sequence: CASSLGDRGLGQPQHF. The CDR3 DNA is TGTGCCAGCAGCTTAGGGGACAGGGGGCTTGGACAGCCCCAGCATTTT.

This clonotype was recorded many times. The rearrangement uses TRBV7-3 and TRBJ2-3; D uncertain. V was shortened by 5 bases and J by 6 bases, with 9 bases between the two germline ends. From germline, CDR1 is SGHTA and CDR2 FQGTGA. The length of the CDR3 is 12 residues. This CDR3 reads CASSPASDTQYF. Here the CDR3 DNA reads TGTGCCAGCAGCCCCGCTTCGGATACGCAGTATTTT.

This clonotype was seen many times. The chain links TRBV7-2 to TRBJ2-3; D call uncertain. This CDR3 contains 14 residues. Trimming took 6 bases from V and 0 from J, leaving 10 bases between them. The V gene's germline CDR1 is SGHTA and CDR2 FQGNSA. CDR3 DNA sequence: TGTGCCAGCAGAGCCGCTGTTAGCACAGATACGCAGTATTTT. Amino acids: CASRAAVSTDTQYF.

This clonotype was counted many times. V is TRBV7-2 and J is TRBJ2-7; a possible D gene is TRBD2 (6 bases). The CDR3 runs to 14 residues. Trimming took 3 bases from V and 2 from J, leaving 11 bases between them. The germline V gene has CDR1 SGHTA and CDR2 FQGNSA. The CDR3 DNA follows: TGTGCCAGCAGCTTCGCGGGGCCTCCCTACGAGCAGTACTTC. Encoded protein: CASSFAGPPYEQYF.

This clonotype has at least ten counts. The chain joins TRBV10-3 to TRBJ2-1; 7 positions match TRBD1. Germline-derived CDR1 and CDR2 are ENHRY and SYGVKD. This CDR3 is built from 16 residues. V dropped 0 bases and J dropped 8; count of bases not matched to a gene: 10. CDR3 nucleotides: TGTGCCATCAGTGAGTCTCGACAGGGATGGAAGGATGAGCAGTTCTTC. Its translation is CAISESRQGWKDEQFF.

This clonotype was detected many times. V and J are TRBV5-1 and TRBJ1-1; D unresolved. The V gene lost 2 bases and the J gene lost 3 bases, with 8 bases spanning the gap. The CDR3 covers 13 residues. Germline CDR1 and CDR2: SGHRS and YFSETQ. The CDR3, as DNA: TGCGCCAGCAGCTTTATGTCGCACACTGAAGCTTTCTTT. It translates to CASSFMSHTEAFF. The whole variable domain, filled in from reference TRBV5-1 and TRBJ1-1, reads KAGVTQTPRYLIKTRGQQVTLSCSPISGHRSVSWYQQTPGQGLQFLFEYFSETQRNKGNFPGRFSGRQFSNSRSEMNVSTLELGDSALYLCASSFMSHTEAFFGQGTRLTVV.

Many counts were recorded for this clonotype. The J gene is TRBJ2-7, the V gene TRBV28; D is perhaps TRBD1 (6 bases). The ends were cut back, 4 bases at V and 3 bases at J, with 10 bases in the middle. The germline CDR1 and CDR2 sequences are MDHEN and SYDVKM. This CDR3 is 13 amino acids long. The CDR3 region is CASSYRTDYEQYF. In DNA form, the CDR3 reads TGTGCCAGCAGTTATAGGACAGACTACGAGCAGTACTTC.

Ten or more counts support this clonotype. The chain is built from TRBV10-3 and TRBJ2-5; a weak D match, TRBD2 (5 bases). Trimming cost V 4 bases and J 1 base, with 10 bases left between them. The CDR3 has 14 amino acids. The germline V gene encodes CDR1 ENHRY and CDR2 SYGVKD. The CDR3 reads CAISAMTTQETQYF. As DNA, the CDR3 is TGTGCCATCAGTGCCATGACTACCCAAGAGACCCAGTACTTC.

V and J are TRBV20-1 and TRBJ2-2, with a weak D call TRBD2 (5 bases). CDR1 DFQATT and CDR2 SNEGSKA come from the germline V gene (reference sequence). V lost 0 bases to trimming and J lost 4 bases, with 12 bases between them. This CDR3 contains 15 residues. The chain's CDR3 is CSARDLRVGTGELFF. The CDR3 nucleotides are TGCAGTGCTAGAGATCTGAGGGTGGGCACCGGGGAGCTGTTTTTT.

This clonotype was detected many times. The V and J genes are TRBV18 and TRBJ2-7; D is possibly TRBD2 (5 bases). In germline, CDR1 is KGHSH, CDR2 LQKENI. Between the trimmed V and J ends, which lost 3 bases and 5 bases, there was a span of 8 bases. The CDR3 runs to 12 residues. CDR3 in amino acids: CASSPAEDEQYF. For the CDR3, the DNA is TGTGCCAGCTCACCGGCGGAGGACGAGCAGTACTTC.

This clonotype was seen at least ten times. The chain joins TRBV28 to TRBJ1-1; 7 bases fit TRBD1. Germline-derived CDR1 and CDR2 are MDHEN and SYDVKM. The CDR3 extends over 20 amino acids. V lost 6 bases and J lost 0; bases outside the gene matches: 22. This CDR3 reads CASSRSRYRQGPTMNTEAFF. DNA for the CDR3: TGTGCCAGCAGCCGGTCCCGATATAGACAGGGTCCCACCATGAACACTGAAGCTTTCTTT.

This clonotype was counted at least ten times. The chain couples TRBV6-5 to TRBJ2-3, with 8 bases aligning to TRBD1. Germline V CDR1 and CDR2: MNHEY, SVGAGI. V was clipped by 5 bases and J by 6 bases; unmatched bases: 4. The CDR3 runs 13 residues. The CDR3 loop reads CASSEDRADTQYF. CDR3 nucleotides: TGTGCCAGCAGTGAGGACAGGGCGGATACGCAGTATTTT.

In this sample, this clonotype turned up a few times. The V and J genes are TRBV20-1 and TRBJ2-3, with 15 positions matching TRBD2. V dropped 6 bases and J dropped 5; count of bases not matched to a gene: 3. The CDR3 consists of 14 residues. Germline V gives CDR1 DFQATT, CDR2 SNEGSKA (reference sequence). Here the CDR3 reads CSATGLAGGDTQYF. In DNA form, the CDR3 reads TGCAGTGCCACGGGACTAGCGGGGGGAGATACGCAGTATTTT.

This clonotype has ten or more counts. The J gene is TRBJ2-3, the V gene TRBV7-2; D may correspond to TRBD1 or TRBD2 (5 bases each). V lost 5 bases to trimming and J lost 6 bases, with 15 bases between them. The length of the CDR3 is 14 residues. Germline V CDR1 and CDR2: SGHTA, FQGNSA. The CDR3 protein is CASSHYEGPDTQYF. The DNA for the CDR3 is TGTGCCAGCAGCCACTACGAGGGGCCGGATACGCAGTATTTT.

This clonotype has at least ten counts. V gene TRBV7-3 combines with J gene TRBJ1-1; D not certain. Looked up from germline, CDR1 is SGHTA and CDR2 is FQGTGA. V was trimmed by 0 bases and J by 6 bases, leaving 11 bases between them. CDR3 size: 14 residues. The CDR3 sequence is CASSLTRLDAEAFF. For the CDR3, the DNA is TGTGCCAGCAGCTTAACTAGGTTGGACGCTGAAGCTTTCTTT.

This clonotype was counted at least ten times. The chain carries TRBV5-1 and TRBJ2-7, with no clear D. Looked up from germline, CDR1 is SGHRS and CDR2 is YFSETQ. Between the trimmed V and J ends, which lost 5 bases and 5 bases, there was a span of 20 bases. The CDR3 is 15 amino acids. The CDR3 DNA follows: TGCGCCAGCAGGAAGGCGACCACCTTTCTGGACGAGCAGTACTTC. It yields the protein CASRKATTFLDEQYF.